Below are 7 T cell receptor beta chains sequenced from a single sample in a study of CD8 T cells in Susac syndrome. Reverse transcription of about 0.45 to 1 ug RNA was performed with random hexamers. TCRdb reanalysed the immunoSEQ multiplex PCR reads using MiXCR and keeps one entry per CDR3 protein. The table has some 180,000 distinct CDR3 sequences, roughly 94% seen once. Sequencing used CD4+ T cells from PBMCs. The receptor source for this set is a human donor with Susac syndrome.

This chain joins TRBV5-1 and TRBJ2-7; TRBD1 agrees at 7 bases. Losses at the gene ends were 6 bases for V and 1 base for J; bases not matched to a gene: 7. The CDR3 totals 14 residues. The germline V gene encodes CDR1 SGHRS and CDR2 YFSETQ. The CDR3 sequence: CASTRAGGSYEQYF. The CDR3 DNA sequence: TGCGCCAGCACCAGGGCAGGGGGATCCTACGAGCAGTACTTC.

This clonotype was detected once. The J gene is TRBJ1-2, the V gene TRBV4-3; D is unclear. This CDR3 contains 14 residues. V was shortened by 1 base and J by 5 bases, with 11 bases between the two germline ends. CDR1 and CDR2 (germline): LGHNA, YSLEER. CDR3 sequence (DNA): TGCGCCAGCAGCCAAGGGGTCAGTCCTTATGGCTACACCTTC. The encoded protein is CASSQGVSPYGYTF.

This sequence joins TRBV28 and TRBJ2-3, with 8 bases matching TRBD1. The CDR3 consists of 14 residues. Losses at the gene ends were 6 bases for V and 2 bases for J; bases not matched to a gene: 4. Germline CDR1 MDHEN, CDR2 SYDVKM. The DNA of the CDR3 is TGTGCCAGCAGCCTGACAGGGGTCACAGATACGCAGTATTTT. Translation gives CASSLTGVTDTQYF.

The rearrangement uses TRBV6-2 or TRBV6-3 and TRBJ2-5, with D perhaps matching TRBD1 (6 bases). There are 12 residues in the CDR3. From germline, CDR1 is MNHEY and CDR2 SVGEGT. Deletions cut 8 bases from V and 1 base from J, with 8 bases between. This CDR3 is CASLQGQETQYF. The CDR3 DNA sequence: TGTGCCAGCTTACAGGGCCAAGAGACCCAGTACTTC.

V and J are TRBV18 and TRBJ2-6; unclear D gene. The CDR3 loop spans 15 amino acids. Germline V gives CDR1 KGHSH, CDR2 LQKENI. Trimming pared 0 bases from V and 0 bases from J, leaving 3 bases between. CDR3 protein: CASSPPFSGANVLTF. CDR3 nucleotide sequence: TGTGCCAGCTCACCACCATTCTCTGGGGCCAACGTCCTGACTTTC.

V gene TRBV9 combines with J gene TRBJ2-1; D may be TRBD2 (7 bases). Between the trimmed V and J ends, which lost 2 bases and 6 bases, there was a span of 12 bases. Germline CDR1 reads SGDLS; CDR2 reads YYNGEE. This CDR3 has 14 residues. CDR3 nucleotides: TGTGCCAGCAGCGTGCTGGGGGGGCGCAATGAGCAGTTCTTC. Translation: CASSVLGGRNEQFF.

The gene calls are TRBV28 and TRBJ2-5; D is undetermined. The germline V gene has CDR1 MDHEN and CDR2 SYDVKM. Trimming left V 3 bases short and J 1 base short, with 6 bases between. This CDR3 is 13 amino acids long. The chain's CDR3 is CASSFTIQETQYF. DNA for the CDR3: TGTGCCAGCAGTTTTACTATCCAAGAGACCCAGTACTTC.